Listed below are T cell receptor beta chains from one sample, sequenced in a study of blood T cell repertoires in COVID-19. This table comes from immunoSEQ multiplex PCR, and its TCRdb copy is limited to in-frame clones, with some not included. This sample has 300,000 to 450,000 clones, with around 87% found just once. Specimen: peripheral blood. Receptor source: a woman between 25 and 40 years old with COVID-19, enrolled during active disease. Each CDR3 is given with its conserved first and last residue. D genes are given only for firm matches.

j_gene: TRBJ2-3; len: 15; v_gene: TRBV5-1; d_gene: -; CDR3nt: TGCGCCAGCAGCCCGAGGGTGGACGGCACAGATACGCAGTATTTT; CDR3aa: CASSPRVDGTDTQYF
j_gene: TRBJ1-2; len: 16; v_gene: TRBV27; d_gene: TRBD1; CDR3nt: TGTGCCAGCAGCCCACCCCTGACAGGGGGGTTCTATGGCTACACCTTC; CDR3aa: CASSPPLTGGFYGYTF
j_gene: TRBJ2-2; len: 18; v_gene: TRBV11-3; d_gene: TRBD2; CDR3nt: TGTGCCAGCAGCTCCGGACTAGCGGGAGTGATGAACACCGGGGAGCTGTTTTTT; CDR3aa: CASSSGLAGVMNTGELFF
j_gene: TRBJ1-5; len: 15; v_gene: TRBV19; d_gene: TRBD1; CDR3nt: TGTGCCAGTACCCAGGGGGACAGGGACAATCAGCCCCAGCATTTT; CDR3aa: CASTQGDRDNQPQHF
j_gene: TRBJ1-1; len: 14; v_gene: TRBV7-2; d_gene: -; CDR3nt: TGTGCCAGCAGCTTAGTTGAGGGGAACACTGAAGCTTTCTTT; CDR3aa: CASSLVEGNTEAFF
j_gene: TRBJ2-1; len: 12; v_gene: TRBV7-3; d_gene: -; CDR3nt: TGTGCCAGCAGTCCAGCAAGCGGTGAGCAGTTCTTC; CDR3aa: CASSPASGEQFF
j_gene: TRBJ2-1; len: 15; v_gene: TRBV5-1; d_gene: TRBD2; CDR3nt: TGCGCCAGCAGCCTGGGACTAGCGGGAGTCGATGAGCAGTTCTTC; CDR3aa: CASSLGLAGVDEQFF
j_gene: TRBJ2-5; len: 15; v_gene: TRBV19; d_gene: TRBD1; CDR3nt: TGTGCCAGTAGTATGGTACACAGGGGAGCAGAGACCCAGTACTTC; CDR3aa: CASSMVHRGAETQYF
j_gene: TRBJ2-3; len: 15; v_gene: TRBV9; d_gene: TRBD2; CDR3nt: TGTGCCAGCAGCGTAGGGGCGGGAGGGACAGATACGCAGTATTTT; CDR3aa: CASSVGAGGTDTQYF
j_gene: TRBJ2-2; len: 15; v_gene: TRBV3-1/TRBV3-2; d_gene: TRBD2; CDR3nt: TGTGCCAGCAGCCGACTAGCGGGAGACACCGGGGAGCTGTTTTTT; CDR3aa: CASSRLAGDTGELFF
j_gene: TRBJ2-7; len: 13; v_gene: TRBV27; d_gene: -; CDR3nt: TGTGCCAGCAGTTACACAAGCTCCTACGAGCAGTACTTC; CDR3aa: CASSYTSSYEQYF